The TCR beta chain under discussion was sequenced for a study of glioma-infiltrating T cells after dendritic cell vaccination listed by TCRdb under 2016. Regarding the study in general: A cohort of 15 glioblastoma patients from Phase I and II dendritic cell vaccination trials was included, of whom 9 were newly diagnosed and 6 had recurrent disease. Autologous tumor lysate-pulsed dendritic cell vaccination was administered to the patients between about 2003 and 2012. The vaccine was prepared from monocyte-derived dendritic cells that were cultured for seven to eight days with IL-4 and GM-CSF and then pulsed overnight with autologous tumor lysate. Each patient was given three intradermal dendritic cell vaccine injections, spaced two weeks apart, in the arm below the axilla. Deep sequencing of TCR beta CDR3 regions was used to quantify tumor-infiltrating lymphocyte content and compare tumor and blood repertoires in dendritic cell-vaccinated glioblastoma patients. TCR sequencing metrics, including TIL content and tumor-blood repertoire overlap, were correlated with survival after dendritic cell vaccination. On the study overall, not on this receptor specifically: The cohort was small and heterogeneous, only a few patients had full blood and tumor sets, and even fewer had initial-recurrent tumor pairs. Higher estimated pretreatment TIL content predicted longer time to progression and overall survival after dendritic cell vaccination. The three-group TCR overlap response model was characterized as speculative, and prospective validation of the model was stated to be required. TCR clonality showed no direct relationship with survival, which suggests that a diverse polyclonal response may be important.

The V end loses 3 bases and the J end loses 8 bases, and a stretch of 15 bases separates them. From cysteine to phenylalanine, the CDR3 is 14 amino acids long. CDR3 DNA only is kept here, 42 bases in frame from base 1. From a lookup of the germline V gene, CDR1 and CDR2 are MDHEN and SYDVKM. To be selected, patients needed enough residual fresh-frozen tumor tissue and more than two years of available survival data. Molecular status otherwise varied across the glioblastoma patients, but none of them carried an isocitrate dehydrogenase mutation. PBMC were collected before vaccination, two weeks after the third vaccination, and at tumor progression if tumor progression occurred. Genomic DNA was extracted with the Qiagen DNeasy Blood extraction Kit. Of note for this clone: Its antigen remains undetermined. Base qualities are missing; no much larger clone stands one base away.

Using the immunoSEQ assay, TCRB CDR3 regions were amplified from roughly 2.1 micrograms of genomic DNA, or from all available DNA when less than that was on hand. Multiplex PCR used 60 forward primers for TCR V beta segments and 13 reverse primers for J beta segments. To estimate the number of reads per starting template, synthetic control templates were added to each sample at limiting dilution. Reads of 87 bp were generated by sequencing on the Illumina HiSeq System. In the original analysis: To remove PCR and sequencing errors, closely related sequences were merged with a nearest neighbor algorithm. TCR overlap was measured as the percentage of unique tumor TCR beta sequences also present in the same patient's peripheral blood. This is the immuneACCESS table as TCRdb keeps it, with only in-frame sequences that have V and J called. A part of the clones is gone; compared with another copy, unresolved V genes explain less than half, and the rest is unexplained. V, J and clone size derive from that table, while D and trimming were established from the DNA sequence. The sample yields about 92,000 clones; more than 75% were counted once. The ten biggest clones cover less than 20% of the sample.

This TCR derives from a human donor with glioblastoma. The chain links TRBV28 with TRBJ2-3, with an unclear D gene assignment. The sample in question was blood, obtained before dendritic cell vaccination. The sequenced DNA is TGTGCCAGCAGTTTGCCCCCACATCCGGGTACGCAGTATTTT. It encodes CASSLPPHPGTQYF. Full variable domain (CDR3 extended with the reference TRBV28 and TRBJ2-3 proteins): DVKVTQSSRYLVKRTGEKVFLECVQDMDHENMFWYRQDPGLGLRLIYFSYDVKMKEKGDIPEGYSVSREKKERFSLILESASTNQTSMYLCASSLPPHPGTQYFGPGTRLTVL.